The next 25 T cell receptor beta chains were all read from a single sample in a study of cytomegalovirus exposure and HLA in healthy donors. PCR amplification relied on 60 Vbeta primers (plus 13 Jbeta primers). Generated by immunoSEQ multiplex PCR, the TCRdb table keeps only in-frame clones and is missing some. This repertoire shows 150,000 to 200,000 clones, around 68% found once; its top ten account for approximately 1.5%. The sequencing input was PBMCs. These receptors were collected from a man over 45 in good health and CMV-seronegative.

CDR3 sequence (DNA): TGTGCCAGTACCAACAGGGGGCGCGAAAAACTGTTTTTT. Residues: CASTNRGREKLFF. This chain joins TRBV19 and TRBJ1-4, with 9 bases identical to TRBD1. In germline, CDR1 is LNHDA, CDR2 SQIVND (reference sequence). V gave up 7 bases and J gave up 8 bases; unmatched junction bases: 5. CDR3 length: 13 amino acids.

This clone has a single count. This chain joins TRBV4-1 and TRBJ1-5, with D perhaps TRBD1 (5 bases). The CDR3 totals 15 residues. V was cut by 1 base and J by 5 bases, with 12 bases left in between. Germline V gene data show CDR1 as MGHRA and CDR2 as YSYEKL. The CDR3 is CASSQGRGIDQPQHF. For the CDR3, the DNA is TGCGCCAGCAGCCAAGGGAGGGGCATTGATCAGCCCCAGCATTTT.

This clone was recorded once. CDR3 DNA sequence: TGTGCCAGCAGACCACCAACTAGCACAGATACGCAGTATTTT. It encodes CASRPPTSTDTQYF. The chain links TRBV6-5 to TRBJ2-3, with unresolved D. Germline loops: CDR1 MNHEY, CDR2 SVGAGI. The ends were cut back, 6 bases at V and 0 bases at J, with 10 bases in the middle. The CDR3 contains 14 residues.

The chain couples TRBV6-6 to TRBJ1-1, with TRBD1 as a possible D gene (6 bases). Trimming took off 7 bases at V and 3 bases at J, with 18 bases between the two ends. The germline V gene has CDR1 MNHNY and CDR2 SVGAGI (reference sequence). The CDR3 has 15 amino acids. The CDR3 DNA reads as TGTGCCAGCACCCTGGGGGGGGCTGGGGACACTGAAGCTTTCTTT. Translating gives CASTLGGAGDTEAFF.

This chain links TRBV9 with TRBJ1-5; a weak D match, TRBD1 (5 bases). Germline CDR1 SGDLS, CDR2 YYNGEE. V was cut by 0 bases and J by 0 bases, with 19 bases left in between. This CDR3 is 19 amino acids long. The CDR3 nucleotides are TGTGCCAGCAGCGTAGGGTATGAGGGGAGGGGATATAGCAATCAGCCCCAGCATTTT. Amino acid sequence: CASSVGYEGRGYSNQPQHF. Using reference TRBV9 and TRBJ1-5 for the parts outside the CDR3, the full variable domain is DSGVTQTPKHLITATGQRVTLRCSPRSGDLSVYWYQQSLDQGLQFLIQYYNGEERAKGNILERFSAQQFPDLHSELNLSSLELGDSALYFCASSVGYEGRGYSNQPQHFGDGTRLSIL.

CDR3 in DNA: TGTGCCAGCAAAAACGAGGGCAATCAGCCCCAGCATTTT. It is translated as CASKNEGNQPQHF. The chain uses TRBV28 and TRBJ1-5; D gene ambiguous. V lost 7 bases and J 2 bases, leaving 9 bases between the germline ends. This CDR3 is built from 13 residues. Per germline, CDR1 MDHEN and CDR2 SYDVKM.

This clone was recorded at least ten times. This chain connects TRBV11-2 to TRBJ1-1; 10 bases fit TRBD1. V lost 5 bases, J lost 0 bases, and 3 bases stayed unmatched. The germline V gene encodes CDR1 SGHAT and CDR2 FQNNGV. The CDR3 extends over 15 amino acids. CDR3 bases: TGTGCCAGCAGCCAGACAGGGGGCTTGAACACTGAAGCTTTCTTT. Translation: CASSQTGGLNTEAFF.

The genes are TRBV5-4 and TRBJ2-3; 10 nucleotides match TRBD2. The CDR3 has 14 residues. V gave up 4 bases and J gave up 6 bases; unmatched junction bases: 5. Per germline, CDR1 SGHNT and CDR2 YYREEE (reference sequence). The CDR3 DNA sequence: TGTGCCAGCAGCCCCGGGACTAGCGATGATACGCAGTATTTT. It codes for CASSPGTSDDTQYF. The full variable domain, in which reference TRBV5-4 and TRBJ2-3 provide the parts outside the CDR3, is ETGVTQSPTHLIKTRGQQVTLRCSSQSGHNTVSWYQQALGQGPQFIFQYYREEENGRGNFPPRFSGLQFPNYSSELNVNALELDDSALYLCASSPGTSDDTQYFGPGTRLTVL.

This chain joins TRBV6-5 and TRBJ1-3; 9 bases agree with TRBD1. The ends lost 4 bases at V and 3 bases at J; junction bases unmatched: 4. The CDR3 extends over 15 amino acids. The germline CDR1 and CDR2 sequences are MNHEY and SVGAGI. This CDR3 reads CASSSQGAGGNTIYF. The CDR3 DNA is TGTGCCAGCAGTTCACAGGGGGCTGGTGGAAACACCATATATTTT.

The chain is built from TRBV5-1 and TRBJ2-7; 7 bases match TRBD1. After removal of 6 bases from V and 6 bases from J, the junction contained 12 bases not matched to a gene. The germline CDR1 and CDR2 sequences are SGHRS and YFSETQ. The CDR3 spans 14 residues. As DNA, the CDR3 is TGCGCCAGCAAGGAGAGACAGGGATCTGGCGAGCAGTACTTC. This gives the protein CASKERQGSGEQYF. Looking up the rest from reference TRBV5-1 and TRBJ2-7 gives the full variable domain: KAGVTQTPRYLIKTRGQQVTLSCSPISGHRSVSWYQQTPGQGLQFLFEYFSETQRNKGNFPGRFSGRQFSNSRSEMNVSTLELGDSALYLCASKERQGSGEQYFGPGTRLTVT.

Regarding this clone: Other DNA sequences in the sample encode the same CDR3. The chain couples TRBV6-6 to TRBJ1-2; 7 nucleotides line up with TRBD1. CDR1 is MNHNY, CDR2 SVGAGI, per germline (reference sequence). The junction had 2 bases not matched to a gene; V was cut back by 4 bases and J by 3 bases. This CDR3 is 13 amino acids long. CDR3: CASSSTGDYGYTF. In nucleotides, the CDR3 is TGTGCCAGCAGTTCAACAGGGGACTATGGCTACACCTTC.

This chain connects TRBV5-1 to TRBJ2-2, with TRBD2 as a possible D gene (6 bases). Per the germline V gene, CDR1 is SGHRS and CDR2 is YFSETQ. V lost 4 bases to trimming and J lost 6 bases, with 19 bases between them. This CDR3 has 16 amino acids. The DNA for the CDR3 is TGCGCCAGCAGCCATCTTCAGGGTTCGGGGGCCGGGGAGCTGTTTTTT. It yields the protein CASSHLQGSGAGELFF.

The chain links TRBV29-1 to TRBJ2-2; D perhaps matches TRBD1 (5 bases). CDR3 length equals 14 residues. Germline-derived CDR1 and CDR2 are SQVTM and ANQGSEA. Trimming pared 2 bases from V and 2 bases from J, leaving 9 bases between. This CDR3 is CSVESQGNTGELFF. The CDR3 coding sequence is TGCAGCGTTGAAAGTCAGGGTAACACCGGGGAGCTGTTTTTT.

The genes are TRBV28 and TRBJ2-3; 12 bases are a match to TRBD2. Germline V gives CDR1 MDHEN, CDR2 SYDVKM. This CDR3 contains 18 residues. V shed 9 bases and J 2 bases; nucleotides not matched to a gene: 15. CDR3: CASRLAGAGTPNTDTQYF. Written as DNA, the CDR3 is TGTGCCAGTCGACTAGCGGGGGCCGGGACCCCTAACACAGATACGCAGTATTTT.

This clone was counted a few times. The CDR3 DNA reads as TGTGCCAGCAGTGATCTCGCCGGCACCGGGGAGCTGTTTTTT. Its protein is CASSDLAGTGELFF. This chain links TRBV6-1 with TRBJ2-2; D is unclear. V lost 3 bases and J lost 4, with 9 bases in between. The germline CDR1 and CDR2 sequences are MNHNS and SASEGT. This CDR3 is built from 14 residues.

The rearrangement links TRBV5-4 to TRBJ2-7; TRBD2 is a possible D gene (5 bases). V was trimmed by 2 bases and J by 0 bases, leaving 12 bases between them. Germline lookup yields CDR1 SGHNT and CDR2 YYREEE (reference sequence). The CDR3 extends over 15 amino acids. The CDR3 here is CASSFPSSSSYEQYF. CDR3 sequence (DNA): TGTGCCAGCAGCTTCCCTAGCTCCTCCTCCTACGAGCAGTACTTC. Using reference TRBV5-4 and TRBJ2-7 for the parts outside the CDR3, the full variable domain is ETGVTQSPTHLIKTRGQQVTLRCSSQSGHNTVSWYQQALGQGPQFIFQYYREEENGRGNFPPRFSGLQFPNYSSELNVNALELDDSALYLCASSFPSSSSYEQYFGPGTRLTVT.

This clone appeared once. The rearrangement links TRBV4-1 to TRBJ1-6, with no clear D. Germline assignment: CDR1 MGHRA and CDR2 YSYEKL. Trimming shortened V by 1 base and J by 4 bases, and 8 bases separated the two germline ends. The CDR3 totals 15 residues. The CDR3, as DNA: TGCGCCAGCAGCCAAGCCCAGATTTATAATTCACCCCTCCACTTT. It is translated as CASSQAQIYNSPLHF.

This clone was detected a few times. Written as DNA, the CDR3 is TGCGCCAGCAGCCAAGTGGGACAGGGGGATCAGCCCCAGCATTTT. Translated, it gives CASSQVGQGDQPQHF. The chain joins TRBV4-1 to TRBJ1-5; 11 bases map to TRBD1. Germline V CDR1 and CDR2: MGHRA, YSYEKL. After removal of 1 base from V and 5 bases from J, the junction contained 1 base not matched to a gene. CDR3 length equals 15 residues.

The chain carries TRBV7-9 and TRBJ2-3; D is perhaps TRBD1 (6 bases). CDR1 is SEHNR, CDR2 FQNEAQ, per germline (reference sequence). The CDR3 has 15 amino acids. Trimming took off 4 bases at V and 2 bases at J, with 13 bases between the two ends. CDR3 amino acids: CASSWQGSNTDTQYF. The CDR3 DNA reads as TGTGCCAGCAGCTGGCAGGGGAGTAACACAGATACGCAGTATTTT.

This clone has just a few counts. The J gene is TRBJ2-5, the V gene TRBV9; D may be TRBD2 (7 bases). The CDR3 spans 15 residues. Germline V gene lookup returns CDR1 SGDLS and CDR2 YYNGEE. V shed 2 bases and J shed 2 bases, with 13 bases lying between them. CDR3 in amino acids: CASSVWGGRQETQYF. The CDR3 DNA is TGTGCCAGCAGCGTTTGGGGGGGGCGACAAGAGACCCAGTACTTC.

This clone was observed once. The DNA of the CDR3 is TGTGCCAGCAGCGTAGAACAGGTGAACACCGGGGAGCTGTTTTTT. This translates into CASSVEQVNTGELFF. V usage is TRBV9 and J usage is TRBJ2-2, with a weak D call TRBD1 (5 bases). CDR1 and CDR2 from the germline V gene are SGDLS and YYNGEE. The V end lost 0 bases, the J end lost 1 base, and 7 bases lay between the germline ends. The length of the CDR3 is 15 residues. The variable domain in full, with the rest retrieved from reference TRBV9 and TRBJ2-2, is DSGVTQTPKHLITATGQRVTLRCSPRSGDLSVYWYQQSLDQGLQFLIQYYNGEERAKGNILERFSAQQFPDLHSELNLSSLELGDSALYFCASSVEQVNTGELFFGEGSRLTVL.

The rearrangement joins TRBV19 to TRBJ2-6; D remains ambiguous. Germline CDR1 LNHDA, CDR2 SQIVND (reference sequence). The CDR3 spans 17 residues. Trimming shortened V by 5 bases and J by 0 bases, and 14 bases separated the two germline ends. The chain's CDR3 is CASSPSIPISGANVLTF. The DNA of the CDR3 is TGTGCCAGTAGTCCCTCTATCCCGATCTCTGGGGCCAACGTCCTGACTTTC.

This rearrangement joins TRBV15 to TRBJ2-5; D remains unclear. From germline, CDR1 is LNHNV and CDR2 YYDKDF (reference sequence). The CDR3 sequence is 16 residues long. V lost 0 bases and J 4 bases, leaving 15 bases between the germline ends. In DNA, the CDR3 is TGTGCCACCAGCAGAGATAGGTTATCAGCAGGAGAGACCCAGTACTTC. Amino acid sequence: CATSRDRLSAGETQYF.

The chain uses TRBV7-3 and TRBJ2-7; TRBD2 matches at 10 bases. V shed 4 bases and J 2 bases; nucleotides not matched to a gene: 5. The germline V gene has CDR1 SGHTA and CDR2 FQGTGA. The length of the CDR3 is 15 residues. DNA of the CDR3: TGTGCCAGCAGCTACCTAGCGGGGGAAACCTACGAGCAGTACTTC. It yields the protein CASSYLAGETYEQYF.

The gene calls are TRBV4-1 and TRBJ2-1, with 10 bases aligning to TRBD2. The J segment lost 0 bases and the V segment lost 3 bases, leaving 5 bases of the junction unmatched. The V gene's germline CDR1 is MGHRA and CDR2 YSYEKL. The CDR3 loop spans 17 amino acids. Written as DNA, the CDR3 is TGCGCCAGCAGCCAGGTTAGCGGGGGGAGCTCCTACAATGAGCAGTTCTTC. It specifies CASSQVSGGSSYNEQFF.